The 4 T cell receptor beta chains reported below all come from one sample, sequenced in a study of response to subunit inactivated influenza vaccine. TCRdb independently ran MiXCR on the RT-PCR reads; one entry per CDR3 protein. This table holds approximately 680,000 distinct CDR3 sequences, approximately 14% found once. The sample was PBMCs from blood, taken 11 to 12 days after vaccination. The receptors stem from a man between 45 and 60 years old who received an inactivated influenza vaccine.

In this sample, this clonotype turned up a few times. J is TRBJ2-7 and V is TRBV3-1; TRBD2 aligns across 8 bases. This CDR3 is built from 16 residues. In germline, CDR1 is LGHDT, CDR2 YNNKEL (reference sequence). The V segment lost 1 base and the J segment 6 bases; nucleotides outside the gene matches: 11. The CDR3 here is CASSQASSGGPREQYF. CDR3 DNA sequence: TGTGCCAGCAGCCAAGCCTCGTCGGGGGGGCCTCGCGAGCAGTACTTC.

The chain employs TRBV30 and TRBJ2-1, with unresolved D. CDR3 length: 15 amino acids. CDR1 and CDR2 from the germline V gene are GTSNPN and SVGIG (reference sequence). V dropped 0 bases and J dropped 4 bases, with 13 bases sitting between them. CDR3 DNA: TGTGCCTGGAGTGTTGGGCTACCTGGATACAATGAGCAGTTCTTC. Amino acid sequence: CAWSVGLPGYNEQFF.

There are a few counts of this clonotype. V gene TRBV6-2 or TRBV6-3 combines with J gene TRBJ1-5; 8 nucleotides match TRBD1. Germline V gives CDR1 MNHEY, CDR2 SVGEGT. The junction had 8 bases not matched to a gene; V was cut back by 8 bases and J by 2 bases. This CDR3 spans 15 amino acids. In nucleotides, the CDR3 is TGTGCCAGCCGTCTAGGGGGACAGGGCAATCAGCCCCAGCATTTT. Translation gives CASRLGGQGNQPQHF.

This clonotype was found a few times. The chain has TRBV12-3 or TRBV12-4 and TRBJ1-1; D is perhaps TRBD1 (5 bases). This CDR3 region has 13 residues. Trimming took 3 bases from V and 7 from J, leaving 12 bases between them. The CDR3 loop reads CASSFRGTGEAFF. The CDR3 DNA reads as TGTGCCAGCAGTTTCCGGGGAACAGGTGAAGCTTTCTTT.